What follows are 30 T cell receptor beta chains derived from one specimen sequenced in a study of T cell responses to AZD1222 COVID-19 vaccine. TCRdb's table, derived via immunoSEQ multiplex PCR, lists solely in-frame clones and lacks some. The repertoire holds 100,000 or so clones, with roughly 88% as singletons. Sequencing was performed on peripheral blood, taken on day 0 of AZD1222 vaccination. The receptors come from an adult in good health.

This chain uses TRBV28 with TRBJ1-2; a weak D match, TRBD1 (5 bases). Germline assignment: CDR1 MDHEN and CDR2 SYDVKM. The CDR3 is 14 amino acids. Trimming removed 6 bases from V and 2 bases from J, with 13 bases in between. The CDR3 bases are TGTGCCAGCAGCCGGGGGGGGTCGAACTATGGCTACACCTTC. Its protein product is CASSRGGSNYGYTF.

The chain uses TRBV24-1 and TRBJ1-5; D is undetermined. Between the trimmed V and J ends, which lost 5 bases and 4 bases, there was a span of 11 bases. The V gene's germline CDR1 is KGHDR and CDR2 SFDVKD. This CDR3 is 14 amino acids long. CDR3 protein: CATSGGFWNQPQHF. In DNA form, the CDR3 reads TGTGCCACCAGTGGAGGGTTCTGGAATCAGCCCCAGCATTTT.

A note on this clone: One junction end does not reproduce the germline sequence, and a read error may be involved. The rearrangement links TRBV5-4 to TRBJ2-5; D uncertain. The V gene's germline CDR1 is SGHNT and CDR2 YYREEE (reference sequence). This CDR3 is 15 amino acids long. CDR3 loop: CTSSLVSGRQETQYF. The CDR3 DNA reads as TGTACCAGCAGCTTGGTTTCTGGCAGACAAGAGACCCAGTACTTC. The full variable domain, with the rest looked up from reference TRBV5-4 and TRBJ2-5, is ETGVTQSPTHLIKTRGQQVTLRCSSQSGHNTVSWYQQALGQGPQFIFQYYREEENGRGNFPPRFSGLQFPNYSSELNVNALELDDSALYLCTSSLVSGRQETQYFGPGTRLLVL.

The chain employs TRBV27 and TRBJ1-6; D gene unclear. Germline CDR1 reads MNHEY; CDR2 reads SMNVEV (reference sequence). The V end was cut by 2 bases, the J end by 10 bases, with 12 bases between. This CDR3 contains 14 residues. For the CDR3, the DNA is TGTGCCAGCAGTTTAGGGTCTACCTTATCACCCCTCCACTTT. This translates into CASSLGSTLSPLHF.

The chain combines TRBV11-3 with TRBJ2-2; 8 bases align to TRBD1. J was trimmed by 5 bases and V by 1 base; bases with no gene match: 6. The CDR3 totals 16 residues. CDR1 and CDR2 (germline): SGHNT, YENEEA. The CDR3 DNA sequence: TGTGCCAGCAGCTTAGGCCAGGGGGCAGGTACCGGGGAGCTGTTTTTT. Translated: CASSLGQGAGTGELFF.

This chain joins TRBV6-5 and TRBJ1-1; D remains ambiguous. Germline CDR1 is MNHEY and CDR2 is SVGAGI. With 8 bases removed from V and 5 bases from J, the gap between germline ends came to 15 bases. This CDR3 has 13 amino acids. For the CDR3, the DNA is TGTGCCAGCCGCGCCACCCCGCGGACTGAAGCTTTCTTT. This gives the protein CASRATPRTEAFF.

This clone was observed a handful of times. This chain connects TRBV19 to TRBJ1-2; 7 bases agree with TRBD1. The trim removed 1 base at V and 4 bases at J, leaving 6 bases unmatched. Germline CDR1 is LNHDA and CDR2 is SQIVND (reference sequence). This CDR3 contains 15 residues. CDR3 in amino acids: CASSIGTGDSYGYTF. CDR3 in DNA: TGTGCCAGTAGTATAGGAACAGGGGATTCCTATGGCTACACCTTC.

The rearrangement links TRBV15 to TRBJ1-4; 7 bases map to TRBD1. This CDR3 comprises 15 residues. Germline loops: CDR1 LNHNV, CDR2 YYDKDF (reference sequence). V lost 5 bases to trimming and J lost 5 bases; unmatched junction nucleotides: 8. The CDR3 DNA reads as TGTGCCACCAGCCGTTGGGACAGCTCAAATGAAAAACTGTTTTTT. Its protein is CATSRWDSSNEKLFF.

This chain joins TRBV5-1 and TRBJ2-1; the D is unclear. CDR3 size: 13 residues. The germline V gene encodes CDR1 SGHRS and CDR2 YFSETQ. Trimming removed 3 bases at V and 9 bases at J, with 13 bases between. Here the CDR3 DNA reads TGCGCCAGCAGCTCCGACCTACGAGGTGAGCAGTTCTTC. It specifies CASSSDLRGEQFF.

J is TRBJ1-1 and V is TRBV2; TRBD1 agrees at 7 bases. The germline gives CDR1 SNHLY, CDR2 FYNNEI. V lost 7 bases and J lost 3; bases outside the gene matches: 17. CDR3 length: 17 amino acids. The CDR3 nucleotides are TGTGCCAGCACCGCGAATCTGGGTGGGCAGGGGGACACTGAAGCTTTCTTT. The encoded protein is CASTANLGGQGDTEAFF.

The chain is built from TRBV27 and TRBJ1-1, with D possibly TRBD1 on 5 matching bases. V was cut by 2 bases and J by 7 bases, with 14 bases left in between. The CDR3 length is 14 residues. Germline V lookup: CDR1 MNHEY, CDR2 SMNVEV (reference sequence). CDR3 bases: TGTGCCAGCAGTTTAGGTGGCGCTACAGGTGAAGCTTTCTTT. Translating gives CASSLGGATGEAFF.

In DNA form, the CDR3 reads TGTGCCAGCAGCTCAAGACAGGCAGACTACACCTTC. Translated: CASSSRQADYTF. The chain couples TRBV13 to TRBJ1-2; TRBD1 might be the D (6 bases). In germline, CDR1 is PRHDT, CDR2 FYEKMQ (reference sequence). This CDR3 contains 12 residues. Deletions cut 4 bases from V and 10 bases from J, with 13 bases between.

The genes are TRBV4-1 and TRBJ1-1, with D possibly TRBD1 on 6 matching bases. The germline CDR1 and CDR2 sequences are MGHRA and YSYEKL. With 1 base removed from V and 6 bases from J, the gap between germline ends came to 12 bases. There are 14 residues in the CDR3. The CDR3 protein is CASSQVRGGAEAFF. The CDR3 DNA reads TGCGCCAGCAGCCAAGTTCGAGGGGGGGCTGAAGCTTTCTTT.

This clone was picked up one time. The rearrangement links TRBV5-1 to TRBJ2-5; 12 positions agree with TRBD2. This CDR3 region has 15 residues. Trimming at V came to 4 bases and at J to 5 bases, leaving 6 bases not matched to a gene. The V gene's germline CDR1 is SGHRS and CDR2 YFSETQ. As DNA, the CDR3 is TGCGCCAGCAGCCCAAACGGACTAGCGGGGGAGACCCAGTACTTC. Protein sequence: CASSPNGLAGETQYF. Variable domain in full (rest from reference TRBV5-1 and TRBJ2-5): KAGVTQTPRYLIKTRGQQVTLSCSPISGHRSVSWYQQTPGQGLQFLFEYFSETQRNKGNFPGRFSGRQFSNSRSEMNVSTLELGDSALYLCASSPNGLAGETQYFGPGTRLLVL.

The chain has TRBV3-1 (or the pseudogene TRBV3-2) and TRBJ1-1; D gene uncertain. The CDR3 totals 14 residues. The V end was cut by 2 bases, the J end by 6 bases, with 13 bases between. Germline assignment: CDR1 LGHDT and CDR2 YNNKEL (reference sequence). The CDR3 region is CASSQSGRAAEAFF. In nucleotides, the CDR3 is TGTGCCAGCAGCCAATCAGGCCGAGCAGCTGAAGCTTTCTTT.

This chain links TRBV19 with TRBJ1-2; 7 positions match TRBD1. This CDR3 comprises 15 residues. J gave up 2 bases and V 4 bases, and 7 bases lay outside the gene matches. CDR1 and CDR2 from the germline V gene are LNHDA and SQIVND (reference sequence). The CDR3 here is CASSRDSNKNYGYTF. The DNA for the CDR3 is TGTGCCAGTAGTAGGGACAGTAATAAGAACTATGGCTACACCTTC.

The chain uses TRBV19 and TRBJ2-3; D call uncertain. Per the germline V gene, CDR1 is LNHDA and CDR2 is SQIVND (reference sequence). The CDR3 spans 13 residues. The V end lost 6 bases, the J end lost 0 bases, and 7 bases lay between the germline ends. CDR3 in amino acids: CASRRGSTDTQYF. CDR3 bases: TGTGCCAGTAGGAGAGGCAGCACAGATACGCAGTATTTT.

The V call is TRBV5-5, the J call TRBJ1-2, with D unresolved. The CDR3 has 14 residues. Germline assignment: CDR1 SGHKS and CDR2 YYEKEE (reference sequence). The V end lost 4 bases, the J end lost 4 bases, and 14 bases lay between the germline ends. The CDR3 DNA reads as TGTGCCAGCAGCCGTGACTTAGGACCCTATGGCTACACCTTC. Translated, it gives CASSRDLGPYGYTF.

CDR3 loop: CASGDHGRGGYTF. As DNA, the CDR3 is TGTGCCAGCGGAGACCACGGGCGGGGTGGCTACACCTTC. This chain links TRBV28 with TRBJ1-2; D is undetermined. V was cut by 8 bases and J by 7 bases, with 17 bases left in between. Germline V gene sequence: CDR1 MDHEN, CDR2 SYDVKM. This CDR3 is 13 amino acids long.

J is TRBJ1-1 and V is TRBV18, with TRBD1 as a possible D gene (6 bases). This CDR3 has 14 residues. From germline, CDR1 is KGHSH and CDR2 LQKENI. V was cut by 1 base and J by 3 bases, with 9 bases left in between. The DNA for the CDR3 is TGTGCCAGCTCACCACTACAGGGCGACACTGAAGCTTTCTTT. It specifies CASSPLQGDTEAFF.

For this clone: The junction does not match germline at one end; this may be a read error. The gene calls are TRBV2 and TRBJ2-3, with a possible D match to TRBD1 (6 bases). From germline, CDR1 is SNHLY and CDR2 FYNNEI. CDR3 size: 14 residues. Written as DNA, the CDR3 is TGTGCCAGCAATGAAGGCAGGGGTGAAGATACGCAGTATTTT. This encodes CASNEGRGEDTQYF.

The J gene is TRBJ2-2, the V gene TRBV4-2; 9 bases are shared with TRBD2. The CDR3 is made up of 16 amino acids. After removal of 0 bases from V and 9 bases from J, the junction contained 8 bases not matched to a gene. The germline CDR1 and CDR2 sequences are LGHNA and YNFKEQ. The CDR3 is CASSQDSGGQPWELFF. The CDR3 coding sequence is TGTGCCAGCAGCCAAGATAGCGGGGGACAACCTTGGGAGCTGTTTTTT.

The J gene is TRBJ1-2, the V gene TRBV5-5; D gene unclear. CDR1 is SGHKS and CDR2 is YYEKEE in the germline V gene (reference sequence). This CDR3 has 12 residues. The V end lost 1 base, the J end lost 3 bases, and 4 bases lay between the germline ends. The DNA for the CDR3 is TGTGCCAGCAGCTTGCGGGACTATGGCTACACCTTC. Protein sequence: CASSLRDYGYTF.

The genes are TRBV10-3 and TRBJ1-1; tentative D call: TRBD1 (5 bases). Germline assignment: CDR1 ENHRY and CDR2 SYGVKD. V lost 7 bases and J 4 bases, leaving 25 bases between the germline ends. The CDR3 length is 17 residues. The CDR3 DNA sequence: TGTGCCATCACCCAGGGATCTTCCCACGGGATCAGCACTGAAGCTTTCTTT. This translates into CAITQGSSHGISTEAFF.

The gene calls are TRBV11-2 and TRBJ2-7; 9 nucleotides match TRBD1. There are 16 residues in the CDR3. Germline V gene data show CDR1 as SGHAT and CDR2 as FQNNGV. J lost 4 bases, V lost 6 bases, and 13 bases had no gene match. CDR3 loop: CASRSLRQGDHYEQYF. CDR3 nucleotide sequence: TGTGCCAGCAGATCCCTCCGACAGGGGGACCATTACGAGCAGTACTTC.

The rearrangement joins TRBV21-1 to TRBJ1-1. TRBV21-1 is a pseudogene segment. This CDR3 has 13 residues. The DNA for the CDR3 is TGTGCCAGCCCACCTAGGGAGAACACTGAAGCTTTCTTT. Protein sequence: CASPPRENTEAFF.

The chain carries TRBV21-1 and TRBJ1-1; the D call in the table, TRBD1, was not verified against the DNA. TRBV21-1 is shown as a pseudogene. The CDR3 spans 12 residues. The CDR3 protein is CASNRGGNEAFF. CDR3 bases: TGTGCCAGCAACAGGGGAGGTAATGAAGCTTTCTTT.

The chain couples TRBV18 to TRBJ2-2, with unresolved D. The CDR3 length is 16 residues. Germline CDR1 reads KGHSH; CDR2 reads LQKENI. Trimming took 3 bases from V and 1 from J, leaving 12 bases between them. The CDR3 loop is CASSPMSTVNTGELFF. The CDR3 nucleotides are TGTGCCAGCTCACCGATGTCAACAGTGAACACCGGGGAGCTGTTTTTT.

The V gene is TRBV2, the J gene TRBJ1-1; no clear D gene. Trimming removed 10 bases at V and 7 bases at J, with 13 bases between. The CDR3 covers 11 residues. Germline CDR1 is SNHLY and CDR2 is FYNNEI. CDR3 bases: TGTGCCACCCAGGTGGGATATGAAGCTTTCTTT. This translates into CATQVGYEAFF.

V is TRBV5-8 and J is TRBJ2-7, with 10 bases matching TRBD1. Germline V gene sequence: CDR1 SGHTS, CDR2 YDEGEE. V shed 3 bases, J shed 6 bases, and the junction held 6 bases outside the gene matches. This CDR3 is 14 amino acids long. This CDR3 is CASSSRDRGSEQYF. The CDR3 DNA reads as TGTGCCAGCAGCTCCCGGGACAGGGGAAGCGAGCAGTACTTC.